The next 20 T cell receptor beta chains were all read from a single sample in a study of blood T cell repertoires in COVID-19. Generated by immunoSEQ multiplex PCR, the TCRdb table keeps only in-frame clones and is missing some. Among around 340,000 clones, 75% to 90% were seen once, and the ten largest hold about 7.1%. Sample: peripheral blood. Every receptor here comes from a woman aged 55 to 70 with COVID-19, enrolled during active disease.

The chain uses TRBV9 and TRBJ2-7; D may be TRBD1 (6 bases). The CDR3 sequence is 14 residues long. V was clipped by 0 bases and J by 7 bases, with 14 bases between them. Germline assignment: CDR1 SGDLS and CDR2 YYNGEE. The CDR3 nucleotides are TGTGCCAGCAGCGTAGGTGGGACACCTTATGAGCAGTACTTC. Its protein is CASSVGGTPYEQYF.

V and J are TRBV2 and TRBJ2-2; D is perhaps TRBD1 (5 bases). V was clipped by 4 bases and J by 1 base, with 10 bases between them. This CDR3 contains 15 residues. The germline V gene encodes CDR1 SNHLY and CDR2 FYNNEI. CDR3 DNA: TGTGCCAGCAGTGTAGGGCAGGGGAACACCGGGGAGCTGTTTTTT. Translated, it gives CASSVGQGNTGELFF.

V gene TRBV12-3 or TRBV12-4 combines with J gene TRBJ2-7; no firm D call. Trimming shortened V by 2 bases and J by 5 bases, and 4 bases separated the two germline ends. The CDR3 is 11 amino acids. The CDR3 DNA follows: TGTGCCAGCAGTTTATCGGACGAGCAGTACTTC. Amino acids: CASSLSDEQYF.

The genes are TRBV19 and TRBJ1-1; the D is unclear. CDR1 LNHDA and CDR2 SQIVND come from the germline V gene (reference sequence). Trimming removed 4 bases at V and 4 bases at J, with 10 bases between. The CDR3 has 13 amino acids. CDR3 DNA sequence: TGTGCCAGTAGTACGTCGGTTATCACTGAAGCTTTCTTT. It codes for CASSTSVITEAFF.

The chain uses TRBV7-9 and TRBJ1-1, with 8 bases that match TRBD1. The CDR3 totals 16 residues. Unmatched junction bases numbered 11, after V lost 5 bases and J lost 3 bases. The germline CDR1 and CDR2 sequences are SEHNR and FQNEAQ (reference sequence). The DNA for the CDR3 is TGTGCCAGCAGCATTAGGACAGGGCGTGTGGACACTGAAGCTTTCTTT. It is translated as CASSIRTGRVDTEAFF.

This clone occurred many times. V gene TRBV7-3 combines with J gene TRBJ2-2; D is unclear. Germline V lookup: CDR1 SGHTA, CDR2 FQGTGA. Trimming pared 1 base from V and 3 bases from J, leaving 6 bases between. This CDR3 has 14 residues. The CDR3 reads CASSLRGDTGELFF. In DNA, the CDR3 is TGTGCCAGCAGCTTAAGAGGCGACACCGGGGAGCTGTTTTTT.

The count of this clone is one. The chain combines TRBV11-1 with TRBJ2-5, with TRBD1 identical over 12 bases. CDR3 size: 15 residues. V lost 5 bases, J lost 4 bases, and 5 bases stayed unmatched. Germline-derived CDR1 and CDR2 are SGHAT and FQDESV (reference sequence). This CDR3 reads CASSPGQGAGETQYF. In DNA, the CDR3 is TGTGCCAGCAGCCCGGGACAGGGGGCTGGAGAGACCCAGTACTTC.

This clone turned up a few times. The gene calls are TRBV10-3 and TRBJ1-1; the match to TRBD1 covers 7 bases. Germline lookup yields CDR1 ENHRY and CDR2 SYGVKD. The trim removed 2 bases at V and 1 base at J, leaving 1 base unmatched. This CDR3 region has 14 residues. In DNA, the CDR3 is TGTGCCATCAGTGAGCGACAGGGGAACACTGAAGCTTTCTTT. Translated: CAISERQGNTEAFF.

The chain is built from TRBV7-8 and TRBJ2-2, with 10 bases aligning to TRBD1. V lost 2 bases and J lost 3; bases outside the gene matches: 3. The CDR3 has 16 residues. Germline V gene data show CDR1 as SGHVS and CDR2 as FQNEAQ. DNA of the CDR3: TGTGCCAGCAGCTTAAAGGACAGGGGGTACACCGGGGAGCTGTTTTTT. Amino acids: CASSLKDRGYTGELFF.

The chain is built from TRBV5-1 and TRBJ1-6; 9 nucleotides align to TRBD1. V shed 3 bases, J shed 7 bases, and the junction held 5 bases outside the gene matches. This CDR3 comprises 15 residues. Per germline, CDR1 SGHRS and CDR2 YFSETQ. The CDR3 nucleotides read TGCGCCAGCAGCTCGGGGACAGGGTCCAATTCACCCCTCCACTTT. It codes for CASSSGTGSNSPLHF.

V and J are TRBV9 and TRBJ2-3; 9 bases fit TRBD2. CDR1 is SGDLS and CDR2 is YYNGEE in the germline V gene. With 1 base clipped from V and 1 base from J, the junction kept 1 base outside the gene matches. The CDR3 length is 15 residues. CDR3 protein: CASSVIAGGTDTQYF. The CDR3 DNA sequence: TGTGCCAGCAGCGTAATAGCGGGGGGCACAGATACGCAGTATTTT. Based on the CDR3 plus reference TRBV9 and TRBJ2-3, the full variable domain is DSGVTQTPKHLITATGQRVTLRCSPRSGDLSVYWYQQSLDQGLQFLIQYYNGEERAKGNILERFSAQQFPDLHSELNLSSLELGDSALYFCASSVIAGGTDTQYFGPGTRLTVL.

As for this clone: The junction differs from germline at one of its ends, possibly a read error. For the CDR3, the DNA is TGTGCCAGCAGTTATGCGACTAGCGGGGACGTCAGGCACTTC. Translation: CASSYATSGDVRHF. The chain is built from TRBV7-2 and TRBJ2-7, with TRBD2 matching over 11 bases. The CDR3 is 14 residues long. In germline, CDR1 is SGHTA, CDR2 FQGNSA.

V is TRBV5-6 and J is TRBJ2-3; TRBD2 aligns across 7 bases. After removal of 4 bases from V and 3 bases from J, the junction contained 11 bases not matched to a gene. The CDR3 sequence is 16 residues long. CDR1 is SGHDT, CDR2 YYEEEE, per germline. The chain's CDR3 is CASSDLLAGVTDTQYF. The CDR3 coding sequence is TGTGCCAGCAGCGACCTTTTGGCGGGGGTAACAGATACGCAGTATTTT. The full variable domain, completed using reference TRBV5-6 and TRBJ2-3, is DAGVTQSPTHLIKTRGQQVTLRCSPKSGHDTVSWYQQALGQGPQFIFQYYEEEERQRGNFPDRFSGHQFPNYSSELNVNALLLGDSALYLCASSDLLAGVTDTQYFGPGTRLTVL.

The rearrangement joins TRBV5-1 to TRBJ2-5; the D gene is possibly TRBD1 (5 bases). This CDR3 is built from 13 residues. V dropped 0 bases and J dropped 2 bases, with 5 bases sitting between them. Germline CDR1 SGHRS, CDR2 YFSETQ. In nucleotides, the CDR3 is TGCGCCAGCAGCTTGGAGGGGCAAGAGACCCAGTACTTC. Its translation is CASSLEGQETQYF.

The V gene is TRBV11-2, the J gene TRBJ2-1; a weak D match, TRBD2 (6 bases). This CDR3 comprises 14 residues. V shed 0 bases and J shed 9 bases, with 12 bases lying between them. Germline assignment: CDR1 SGHAT and CDR2 FQNNGV. This CDR3 is CASSLDVWGGEQFF. CDR3 nucleotide sequence: TGTGCCAGCAGCTTAGATGTATGGGGAGGTGAGCAGTTCTTC. The full variable domain, completed using reference TRBV11-2 and TRBJ2-1, is EAGVAQSPRYKIIEKRQSVAFWCNPISGHATLYWYQQILGQGPKLLIQFQNNGVVDDSQLPKDRFSAERLKGVDSTLKIQPAKLEDSAVYLCASSLDVWGGEQFFGPGTRLTVL.

This clone showed up just a few times. The rearrangement links TRBV7-2 to TRBJ2-7; D possibly corresponds to TRBD1 (5 bases). V shed 4 bases and J shed 3 bases, with 10 bases lying between them. The CDR3 sequence is 13 residues long. Germline lookup yields CDR1 SGHTA and CDR2 FQGNSA. CDR3 loop: CASSSGWDYEQYF. The DNA of the CDR3 is TGTGCCAGCAGCTCAGGGTGGGACTACGAGCAGTACTTC.

This clone appeared a few times. This chain connects TRBV9 to TRBJ2-2, with D perhaps matching TRBD2 (7 bases). The CDR3 is made up of 15 amino acids. Germline loops: CDR1 SGDLS, CDR2 YYNGEE. Trimming removed 3 bases at V and 4 bases at J, with 13 bases between. CDR3 sequence: CASSAAGAGTGELFF. The DNA of the CDR3 is TGTGCCAGCAGCGCCGCGGGGGCAGGCACCGGGGAGCTGTTTTTT.

This clone turned up a few times. The genes are TRBV27 and TRBJ2-1, with D tentatively TRBD1 (5 bases). The V and J ends lost 0 bases and 8 bases respectively, with 17 bases between them. Germline V gene data show CDR1 as MNHEY and CDR2 as SMNVEV (reference sequence). The CDR3 runs 16 residues. CDR3 sequence: CASSLSGGYRMDEQFF. CDR3 in DNA: TGTGCCAGCAGTTTATCAGGCGGTTACAGGATGGATGAGCAGTTCTTC.

V is TRBV7-9 and J is TRBJ1-1; TRBD1 is a possible D gene (6 bases). The V end was cut by 6 bases, the J end by 11 bases, with 10 bases between. Germline CDR1 is SEHNR and CDR2 is FQNEAQ (reference sequence). The CDR3 runs to 10 residues. In DNA form, the CDR3 reads TGTGCCAGCAGGGGGGCCGGGGCTTTCTTT. Its translation is CASRGAGAFF.

Details on this clone: Other DNA sequences in this sample translate to the same CDR3. The chain joins TRBV6-5 to TRBJ2-2; 7 bases fit TRBD2. In germline, CDR1 is MNHEY, CDR2 SVGAGI. The CDR3 totals 15 residues. J lost 1 base, V lost 6 bases, and 5 bases had no gene match. For the CDR3, the DNA is TGTGCCAGCAGAAGGGACTACGTGAACACCGGGGAGCTGTTTTTT. This sequence encodes CASRRDYVNTGELFF.